This T cell receptor beta chain emerged from a study of blood T cell repertoires in COVID-19. Study-level background: Italy, Spain and the United States were the sources of the convalescent and acute COVID-19 samples. Sources were T cells, B-cell-depleted T cells, or PBMCs; the material itself was cDNA or gDNA.

Authors' data handling: Reference gene primer amplification yielded estimated nucleated cell counts. Profiled with immunoSEQ multiplex PCR; TCRdb holds only in-frame clones, not every one. D and trimming were read from the DNA, whereas the V and J calls and clone size are those reported in that table. The sample yields roughly 100,000 clones, roughly 90% seen once. The source of this sequence is a woman in her fifties or sixties with acute or convalescent COVID-19. The sequenced sample was peripheral blood.

The CDR3 sequence is CASVREPSNYGYTF. CDR3 coding DNA: TGTGCCAGTGTCCGGGAACCTTCTAACTATGGCTACACCTTC. The chain employs TRBV19 and TRBJ1-2; D uncertain. The CDR3 is made up of 14 amino acids. Trimming removed 8 bases from V and 0 bases from J, with 13 bases in between. The germline V gene encodes CDR1 LNHDA and CDR2 SQIVND (reference sequence). The full variable domain, rest sourced from reference TRBV19 and TRBJ1-2, is DGGITQSPKYLFRKEGQNVTLSCEQNLNHDAMYWYRQDPGQGLRLIYYSQIVNDFQKGDIAEGYSVSREKKESFPLTVTSAQKNPTAFYLCASVREPSNYGYTFGSGTRLTVV.